This passage covers 4 T cell receptor beta chains from one sample sequenced in a study of shared clonotypes between healthy human individuals. Libraries were prepared by immunoSEQ multiplex PCR; TCRdb keeps only in-frame clonotypes and omits some of them. The sample holds some 1.5 million clones; roughly 96% are singletons and the top ten take roughly 1.2%. Sequenced material: naive CD4+ T cells sorted from blood. Subset of the sample: CD45RA+ positively selected. The receptor source for this set is a man aged 30-40 years in good health.

This clone was recorded a few times. The genes are TRBV12-5 and TRBJ2-1, with D maybe TRBD1 (6 bases). The length of the CDR3 is 12 residues. The V gene lost 4 bases and the J gene lost 9 bases, with 10 bases spanning the gap. Germline V CDR1 and CDR2: LGHNT, FRNRAP. This CDR3 reads CASGYSRGEQFF. CDR3 sequence (DNA): TGTGCTAGTGGTTACTCCAGGGGTGAGCAGTTCTTC.

The chain joins TRBV10-2 to TRBJ2-7; 10 bases are a match to TRBD1. Germline CDR1 is WSHSY and CDR2 is SAAADI. The CDR3 is made up of 16 amino acids. J was trimmed by 2 bases and V by 0 bases; bases with no gene match: 4. The DNA of the CDR3 is TGCGCCAGCAGTGAGTCAATTGGGACAGGGGCCTACGAGCAGTACTTC. Its translation is CASSESIGTGAYEQYF.

This CDR3 reads CASTKRGAGVETSTDTQYF. The CDR3 DNA is TGTGCCAGCACGAAAAGGGGAGCGGGAGTCGAGACTAGCACAGATACGCAGTATTTT. The chain employs TRBV2 and TRBJ2-3; 8 bases fit TRBD2. The CDR3 has 19 residues. From germline, CDR1 is SNHLY and CDR2 FYNNEI. The J segment lost 0 bases and the V segment lost 7 bases, leaving 18 bases of the junction unmatched.

V and J are TRBV6-5 and TRBJ1-1; 8 nucleotides line up with TRBD1. The CDR3 has 14 amino acids. The V gene's germline CDR1 is MNHEY and CDR2 SVGAGI. Trimming removed 5 bases from V and 0 bases from J; junction bases left unmatched: 2. For the CDR3, the DNA is TGTGCCAGCAGTGCGACAGGGGTGAACACTGAAGCTTTCTTT. This encodes CASSATGVNTEAFF.